One T cell receptor beta chain is described in this entry. Many counts were recorded for this clonotype. Its antigen has not been determined. Nothing much larger sits one base from this clone, and base qualities are not available. Receptor amplification or capture employed PCR. Sequencing used an Illumina HiSeq 2500. TCR libraries were prepared with molecular barcoding, using unique molecular identifiers to normalize TCRbeta repertoire quantification. The public reads were reprocessed in TCRdb via fastp at Q25 and MiXCR, keeping in-frame beta chains. Rows merge per CDR3 protein into single entries with the most common DNA and genes. The sample table records 260,000 or so distinct CDR3 sequences; about 12% of these occur just once. The top ten hold roughly 2.8% of the sample. These data are taken from a study of T-cell reconstitution after alpha-beta-depleted transplantation in children (dated by TCRdb to the mid-2010s). Some background on the complete study: The study quantitatively tracked T-cell immune reconstitution after TCRalphabeta/CD19-depleted allogeneic hematopoietic cell transplantation in children using TCR repertoire profiling.

As encoded in the germline V gene, CDR1 is SGHTA while CDR2 is FQGNSA. V and J are trimmed by 2 bases and 1 base, and the gene matches miss 3 bases of the junction. The CDR3 has 15 amino acids, counting the end cysteine and phenylalanine. The kept DNA is CDR3 alone, 45 bases in frame from the first base. The sequence came from a human donor who donated a stem cell graft to a child with acute lymphoblastic leukemia. Here the chain combines TRBV7-2 and TRBJ1-1; TRBD1 agrees with 8 junctional bases. The sequencing here drew on PBMCs from the stem cell graft donor, taken from the stem cell graft. This receptor carries the CDR3 CASSLQGQANTEAFF. The DNA is as follows: TGTGCCAGCAGCTTACAGGGACAGGCGAACACTGAAGCTTTCTTT.